What follows is one T cell receptor beta chain and its context. Antigen unknown. The data belong to a study of cytomegalovirus exposure and HLA in healthy donors. At the level of the study: As released early, the data held 85 million to 95 million unique TCRs from HLA-typed donors. Study-wide results and caveats: Earlier analysis found most TCR beta V segments productive about 90% or about 30% of the time.

The length of the CDR3 is 15 residues. V lost 5 bases, J lost 0 bases, and 6 bases stayed unmatched. Germline-derived CDR1 and CDR2 are MDHEN and SYDVKM. In the PCR, 60 Vbeta and 13 Jbeta primers were used. Generated by immunoSEQ multiplex PCR, the TCRdb table keeps only in-frame clones and is missing some. The sample lists some 90,000 clones, around 67% occurring once. This chain connects TRBV28 to TRBJ2-7; TRBD1 aligns across 8 bases. The sample comprised PBMCs. The sequence derives from a man aged 50 to 60 in good health and CMV-seronegative. The CDR3 spells CASSLTGVASYEQYF. CDR3 in DNA: TGTGCCAGCAGTCTGACAGGGGTCGCCTCCTACGAGCAGTACTTC.